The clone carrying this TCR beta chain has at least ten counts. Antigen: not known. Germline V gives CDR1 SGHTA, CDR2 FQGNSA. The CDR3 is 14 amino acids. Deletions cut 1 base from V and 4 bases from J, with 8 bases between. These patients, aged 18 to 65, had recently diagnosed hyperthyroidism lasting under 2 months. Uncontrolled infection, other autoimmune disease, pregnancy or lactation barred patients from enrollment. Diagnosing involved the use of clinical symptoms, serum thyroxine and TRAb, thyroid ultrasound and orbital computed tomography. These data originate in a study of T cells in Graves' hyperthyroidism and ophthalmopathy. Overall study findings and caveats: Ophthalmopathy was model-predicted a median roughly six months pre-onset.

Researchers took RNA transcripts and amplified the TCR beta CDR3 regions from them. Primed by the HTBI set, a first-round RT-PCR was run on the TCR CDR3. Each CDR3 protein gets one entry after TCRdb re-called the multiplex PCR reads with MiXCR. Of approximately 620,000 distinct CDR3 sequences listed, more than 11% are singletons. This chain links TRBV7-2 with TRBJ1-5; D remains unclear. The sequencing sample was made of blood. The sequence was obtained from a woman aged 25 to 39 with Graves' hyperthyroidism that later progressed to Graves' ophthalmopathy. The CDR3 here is CASSLVPSNQPQHF. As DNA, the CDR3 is TGTGCCAGCAGCTTAGTACCCTCGAATCAGCCCCAGCATTTT.